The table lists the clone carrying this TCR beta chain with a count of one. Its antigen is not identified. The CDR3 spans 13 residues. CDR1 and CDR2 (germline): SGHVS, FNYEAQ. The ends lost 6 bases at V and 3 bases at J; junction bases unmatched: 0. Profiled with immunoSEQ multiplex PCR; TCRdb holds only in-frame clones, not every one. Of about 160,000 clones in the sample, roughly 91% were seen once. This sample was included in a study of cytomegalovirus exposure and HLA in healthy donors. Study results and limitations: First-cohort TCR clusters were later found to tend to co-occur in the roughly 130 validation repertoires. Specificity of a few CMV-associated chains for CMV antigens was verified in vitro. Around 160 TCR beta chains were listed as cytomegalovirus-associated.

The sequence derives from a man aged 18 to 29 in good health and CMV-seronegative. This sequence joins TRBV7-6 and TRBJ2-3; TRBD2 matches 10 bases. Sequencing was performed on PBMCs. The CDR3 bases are TGTGCCAGCAGTAGCGGGAGGACAGATACGCAGTATTTT. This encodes CASSSGRTDTQYF.